This T cell receptor (beta chain) was observed in a study of blood T cell repertoires in COVID-19. Overall study context: Both acute and convalescent COVID-19 samples were obtained from the United States, Italy and Spain. Sources were T cells, B-cell-depleted T cells, or PBMCs; the material itself was cDNA or gDNA.

The CDR3 has 13 amino acids. V dropped 4 bases and J dropped 8 bases, with 13 bases sitting between them. CDR1 and CDR2 (germline): SGDLS, YYNGEE. In the study's own analysis: Quantification of nucleated cells was approximated via reference gene primer amplification. TCRdb's copy holds only in-frame clones and misses some; the assay was immunoSEQ multiplex PCR. Clone size and V and J calls were adopted from that table, with D and trimming inferred from the DNA. The data contain roughly 240,000 clones, 88% of them singletons. Those who participated ranged in age from roughly 18 to 95 years and resided in about two dozen US areas.

The V call is TRBV9, the J call TRBJ2-4; no clear D gene. The clonotype was recovered from a woman in her thirties or forties with acute COVID-19. Specimen: PBMCs or T cells enriched from blood (not recorded which). In DNA form, the CDR3 reads TGTGCCAGCAGCCCTCAGGCCCCTGACATTCAGTACTTC. It encodes CASSPQAPDIQYF.